The next 32 T cell receptor beta chains were all read from a single sample in a study of cytomegalovirus exposure and HLA in healthy donors. 60 Vbeta and 13 Jbeta primers were used in PCR. TCRdb keeps only in-frame clones here, not all; method: immunoSEQ multiplex PCR. The repertoire has around 92,000 clones, roughly 74% of them found once; the top ten carry around 3.1%. The sample consisted of PBMCs. These receptors came from a female donor in good health and CMV-seropositive.

This chain links TRBV6-4 with TRBJ2-1, with TRBD2 identical over 11 bases. Germline V gene data show CDR1 as MRHNA and CDR2 as SNTAGT. V gave up 3 bases and J gave up 6 bases; unmatched junction bases: 7. The CDR3 sequence is 16 residues long. CDR3: CASSETSGGFTNEQFF. CDR3 sequence (DNA): TGTGCCAGCAGTGAAACTAGCGGGGGTTTCACCAATGAGCAGTTCTTC.

The chain links TRBV7-2 to TRBJ1-2; possibly TRBD1 for D (6 bases). Trimming took 1 base from V and 8 from J, leaving 14 bases between them. Germline V lookup: CDR1 SGHTA, CDR2 FQGNSA. This CDR3 is 14 amino acids long. The CDR3 nucleotides are TGTGCCAGCAGCTTAGGGACAGCCAGGTACGGCTACACCTTC. It codes for CASSLGTARYGYTF. Using reference TRBV7-2 and TRBJ1-2 for the parts outside the CDR3, the full variable domain is GAGVSQSPSNKVTEKGKDVELRCDPISGHTALYWYRQSLGQGLEFLIYFQGNSAPDKSGLPSDRFSAERTGGSVSTLTIQRTQQEDSAVYLCASSLGTARYGYTFGSGTRLTVV.

The J gene is TRBJ1-1, the V gene TRBV6-1, with a weak D call TRBD1 (5 bases). The CDR3 sequence is 15 residues long. CDR1 is MNHNS and CDR2 is SASEGT in the germline V gene. V gave up 6 bases and J gave up 2 bases, with 16 bases separating them. The CDR3 is CASSRVMGSNTEAFF. For the CDR3, the DNA is TGTGCCAGCAGCAGGGTAATGGGCAGCAACACTGAAGCTTTCTTT.

This chain links TRBV28 with TRBJ1-1, with TRBD1 matching over 8 bases. Germline CDR1 MDHEN, CDR2 SYDVKM. J gave up 2 bases and V 3 bases, and 2 bases lay outside the gene matches. This CDR3 comprises 14 residues. The CDR3 spells CASSLDRANTEAFF. The CDR3 coding sequence is TGTGCCAGCAGTTTGGACAGGGCAAACACTGAAGCTTTCTTT.

The chain couples TRBV7-9 to TRBJ1-5; tentatively, D is TRBD1 (6 bases). Germline V gene sequence: CDR1 SEHNR, CDR2 FQNEAQ (reference sequence). The CDR3 sequence is 16 residues long. V dropped 1 base and J dropped 6 bases, with 16 bases sitting between them. CDR3 nucleotides: TGTGCCAGCAGCTTAGGAGGCAGGGGTGTTAGTCAGCCCCAGCATTTT. Encoded protein: CASSLGGRGVSQPQHF.

The rearrangement joins TRBV30 to TRBJ2-7; D gene unclear. V was clipped by 5 bases and J by 7 bases, with 12 bases between them. Germline V CDR1 and CDR2: GTSNPN, SVGIG (reference sequence). CDR3 length: 11 amino acids. This chain's CDR3 is CAWGPEWEQYF. DNA of the CDR3: TGTGCCTGGGGTCCCGAGTGGGAGCAGTACTTC.

The genes are TRBV7-2 and TRBJ2-7; D remains ambiguous. The germline V gene has CDR1 SGHTA and CDR2 FQGNSA. V dropped 7 bases and J dropped 2 bases, with 9 bases sitting between them. This CDR3 spans 12 amino acids. CDR3 in DNA: TGTGCCAGCACGTACGGAGCCTACGAGCAGTACTTC. This codes for CASTYGAYEQYF.

This clone has just a few counts. The chain is built from TRBV5-1 and TRBJ1-1; D unresolved. There are 13 residues in the CDR3. Deletions cut 0 bases from V and 3 bases from J, with 6 bases between. From germline, CDR1 is SGHRS and CDR2 YFSETQ. Written as DNA, the CDR3 is TGCGCCAGCAGCTTGGTCGGGGACACTGAAGCTTTCTTT. Protein sequence: CASSLVGDTEAFF. Full variable domain (missing parts from reference TRBV5-1 and TRBJ1-1): KAGVTQTPRYLIKTRGQQVTLSCSPISGHRSVSWYQQTPGQGLQFLFEYFSETQRNKGNFPGRFSGRQFSNSRSEMNVSTLELGDSALYLCASSLVGDTEAFFGQGTRLTVV.

This clone was detected only a few times. The genes are TRBV28 and TRBJ1-4; D gene unclear. CDR1 is MDHEN and CDR2 is SYDVKM in the germline V gene. V was clipped by 6 bases and J by 0 bases, with 2 bases between them. This CDR3 contains 12 residues. The CDR3 loop reads CASSSTNEKLFF. The CDR3, as DNA: TGTGCCAGCAGCTCAACTAATGAAAAACTGTTTTTT. The variable domain in full, completed from reference TRBV28 and TRBJ1-4, reads DVKVTQSSRYLVKRTGEKVFLECVQDMDHENMFWYRQDPGLGLRLIYFSYDVKMKEKGDIPEGYSVSREKKERFSLILESASTNQTSMYLCASSSTNEKLFFGSGTQLSVL.

This clone was counted a single time. The genes are TRBV2 and TRBJ1-5; weak D call: TRBD1 (5 bases). In germline, CDR1 is SNHLY, CDR2 FYNNEI. V was trimmed by 6 bases and J by 0 bases, leaving 9 bases between them. The CDR3 runs to 14 residues. As DNA, the CDR3 is TGTGCCAGCAGCGGGGACTATAGCAATCAGCCCCAGCATTTT. Encoded protein: CASSGDYSNQPQHF.

The rearrangement uses TRBV7-9 and TRBJ1-1, with 8 bases identical to TRBD1. Losses at the gene ends were 3 bases for V and 4 bases for J; bases not matched to a gene: 4. The CDR3 totals 14 residues. Germline V gene data show CDR1 as SEHNR and CDR2 as FQNEAQ (reference sequence). CDR3 in amino acids: CASSFRGPGTEAFF. CDR3 coding DNA: TGTGCCAGCAGCTTCAGGGGGCCGGGCACTGAAGCTTTCTTT.

The V and J genes are TRBV19 and TRBJ1-1; TRBD1 matches 8 bases. The V and J ends lost 5 bases and 5 bases, in that order; junction bases with no gene match: 10. CDR3 size: 15 residues. Germline CDR1 is LNHDA and CDR2 is SQIVND (reference sequence). The CDR3: CASSSRTGTGTEAFF. The CDR3 region has the DNA TGTGCCAGTAGTTCACGCACCGGGACAGGTACTGAAGCTTTCTTT.

As for this clone: The junction differs from germline at one of its ends, possibly a read error. Here the CDR3 DNA reads TGTGCTAGCAGCTTAGAGGCGGGGGGTTACAATGAGCAGTTCTTC. Translated: CASSLEAGGYNEQFF. The chain combines TRBV7-7 with TRBJ2-1, with 8 bases that match TRBD2. Germline CDR1 and CDR2: SSHAT and FNYEAQ (reference sequence). This CDR3 spans 15 amino acids.

The chain carries TRBV6-1 and TRBJ1-3, with D hard to call. Germline CDR1 is MNHNS and CDR2 is SASEGT. The CDR3 loop spans 15 amino acids. V lost 3 bases to trimming and J lost 0 bases, with 9 bases between them. The CDR3 DNA sequence: TGTGCCAGCAGTGATCGGGAGGTCTCTGGAAACACCATATATTTT. Translating it yields CASSDREVSGNTIYF.

The chain couples TRBV6-5 to TRBJ1-4, with D perhaps matching TRBD1 (5 bases). The CDR3 sequence is 14 residues long. Germline CDR1 and CDR2: MNHEY and SVGAGI. V gave up 3 bases and J gave up 1 base, with 6 bases separating them. The CDR3 coding sequence is TGTGCCAGCAGTTATGACAGAACTAATGAAAAACTGTTTTTT. It codes for CASSYDRTNEKLFF.

The chain is built from TRBV9 and TRBJ1-1, with D unresolved. Trimming took off 2 bases at V and 2 bases at J, with 13 bases between the two ends. Germline V gene sequence: CDR1 SGDLS, CDR2 YYNGEE. The CDR3 totals 15 residues. CDR3 nucleotides: TGTGCCAGCAGCGTGGAAATGACTCCAAACACTGAAGCTTTCTTT. This encodes CASSVEMTPNTEAFF.

The rearrangement uses TRBV6-5 and TRBJ1-1, with D unclear. Trimming shortened V by 2 bases and J by 0 bases, and 4 bases separated the two germline ends. This CDR3 spans 13 amino acids. Germline CDR1 and CDR2: MNHEY and SVGAGI. The DNA of the CDR3 is TGTGCCAGCAGTTACAGCTTGAACACTGAAGCTTTCTTT. Its translation is CASSYSLNTEAFF.

This rearrangement joins TRBV11-2 to TRBJ2-3, with a tentative D call TRBD1 (6 bases). Trimming stripped 4 bases from V and 0 bases from J, with 8 bases between. The CDR3 spans 14 residues. The germline V gene has CDR1 SGHAT and CDR2 FQNNGV. This chain's CDR3 is CASSWTASTDTQYF. CDR3 nucleotide sequence: TGTGCCAGCAGCTGGACAGCTAGCACAGATACGCAGTATTTT.

This clone was recorded only once. CDR3 nucleotide sequence: TGTGCCAGCAGTTACAACCCCCTTAGCGGGACCGGGGAGCTGTTTTTT. Translating it yields CASSYNPLSGTGELFF. The chain carries TRBV6-5 and TRBJ2-2; TRBD2 matches at 7 bases. CDR3 length equals 16 residues. The V segment lost 2 bases and the J segment 5 bases; nucleotides outside the gene matches: 8. Germline CDR1 reads MNHEY; CDR2 reads SVGAGI.

The genes are TRBV9 and TRBJ2-7; 15 bases fit TRBD2. V dropped 3 bases and J dropped 6; count of bases not matched to a gene: 1. The CDR3 covers 14 residues. CDR1 and CDR2 from the germline V gene are SGDLS and YYNGEE. The CDR3 region has the DNA TGTGCCAGCAGCGCGGGACTAGCGGGGGGCGAGCAGTACTTC. It codes for CASSAGLAGGEQYF.

The V and J genes are TRBV10-2 and TRBJ2-7; TRBD1 might be the D (6 bases). CDR1 is WSHSY, CDR2 SAAADI, per germline. CDR3 size: 15 residues. V was trimmed by 0 bases and J by 3 bases, leaving 12 bases between them. The CDR3 DNA reads as TGCGCCAGCAGTGAGTCTTCAGGGGTACACTACGAGCAGTACTTC. It is translated as CASSESSGVHYEQYF.

The chain uses TRBV6-5 and TRBJ2-5, with 8 bases matching TRBD1. The junction had 4 bases not matched to a gene; V was cut back by 6 bases and J by 4 bases. The germline gives CDR1 MNHEY, CDR2 SVGAGI. The CDR3 has 13 amino acids. The CDR3 sequence is CASRQGAAETQYF. The CDR3 DNA reads TGTGCCAGCAGGCAGGGGGCAGCAGAGACCCAGTACTTC.

CDR3: CASSVGVGSNQPQHF. Written as DNA, the CDR3 is TGTGCCAGCAGCGTCGGGGTGGGGAGCAATCAGCCCCAGCATTTT. The chain has TRBV4-2 and TRBJ1-5; no firm D call. Trimming cost V 5 bases and J 1 base, with 12 bases left between them. Germline V gene data show CDR1 as LGHNA and CDR2 as YNFKEQ. There are 15 residues in the CDR3.

The chain carries TRBV29-1 and TRBJ2-5; 7 bases agree with TRBD2. The germline V gene has CDR1 SQVTM and CDR2 ANQGSEA. The J segment lost 0 bases and the V segment lost 1 base, leaving 2 bases of the junction unmatched. The length of the CDR3 is 14 residues. The chain's CDR3 is CSVEVRGDQETQYF. The CDR3 DNA reads as TGCAGCGTTGAAGTACGGGGGGACCAAGAGACCCAGTACTTC.

The J gene is TRBJ2-3, the V gene TRBV7-8; 9 positions match TRBD2. The J segment lost 0 bases and the V segment lost 5 bases, leaving 12 bases of the junction unmatched. This CDR3 has 18 residues. Germline V gives CDR1 SGHVS, CDR2 FQNEAQ. CDR3 coding DNA: TGTGCCAGCAGCCCAGGGGAGGGACTAGCCGCTAGCACAGATACGCAGTATTTT. As protein: CASSPGEGLAASTDTQYF.

The chain is built from TRBV28 and TRBJ2-7; 8 bases align to TRBD1. This CDR3 contains 14 residues. Germline values: CDR1 MDHEN, CDR2 SYDVKM. V was clipped by 5 bases and J by 7 bases; unmatched bases: 10. CDR3 amino acids: CASSLPTGGFEQYF. In DNA, the CDR3 is TGTGCCAGCAGTCTCCCCACAGGGGGGTTTGAGCAGTACTTC.

This clone was seen only once. This chain joins TRBV28 and TRBJ2-2; possible D gene TRBD1, 7 bases. V gave up 5 bases and J gave up 3 bases, with 13 bases separating them. Germline V gene data show CDR1 as MDHEN and CDR2 as SYDVKM. The CDR3 length is 15 residues. The CDR3 DNA reads as TGTGCCAGCAGTCGGGGGACAGACGACACCGGGGAGCTGTTTTTT. Protein: CASSRGTDDTGELFF.

There are a few counts of this clone. The chain uses TRBV5-1 and TRBJ2-3; 10 positions agree with TRBD1. Germline CDR1 and CDR2: SGHRS and YFSETQ. V lost 3 bases and J lost 2; bases outside the gene matches: 6. The length of the CDR3 is 16 residues. CDR3 region: CASSWGTGVDTDTQYF. CDR3 nucleotide sequence: TGCGCCAGCAGCTGGGGGACAGGGGTGGACACAGATACGCAGTATTTT.

The V and J genes are TRBV30 and TRBJ2-1; 7 nucleotides line up with TRBD1. The CDR3 extends over 11 amino acids. Germline CDR1 reads GTSNPN; CDR2 reads SVGIG (reference sequence). Trimming cost V 3 bases and J 9 bases; bases outside gene matches: 2. The DNA for the CDR3 is TGTGCCTGGAGCGCAGGGGGTGAGCAGTTCTTC. It yields the protein CAWSAGGEQFF.

The chain employs TRBV30 and TRBJ2-1, with 12 positions matching TRBD2. V lost 1 base and J lost 3; bases outside the gene matches: 4. Germline assignment: CDR1 GTSNPN and CDR2 SVGIG (reference sequence). The CDR3 has 16 amino acids. CDR3 sequence reads: CAWSDRTSGIYNEQFF. CDR3 sequence (DNA): TGTGCCTGGAGTGACCGGACTAGCGGGATCTACAATGAGCAGTTCTTC.

The chain joins TRBV28 to TRBJ2-1, with 9 bases aligning to TRBD1. This CDR3 has 15 amino acids. Germline CDR1 and CDR2: MDHEN and SYDVKM. The V segment lost 6 bases and the J segment 6 bases; nucleotides outside the gene matches: 9. This CDR3 reads CASSPLQQGANEQFF. In DNA form, the CDR3 reads TGTGCCAGCAGCCCCCTCCAACAGGGGGCCAATGAGCAGTTCTTC.

This clone has only one observation. This chain uses TRBV7-2 with TRBJ2-3; 11 bases align to TRBD2. The CDR3 is 17 residues long. V shed 4 bases, J shed 6 bases, and the junction held 12 bases outside the gene matches. Germline V gene sequence: CDR1 SGHTA, CDR2 FQGNSA. CDR3 coding DNA: TGTGCCAGCAGCTCCTACCTTAGCGGGAGGGCCGCGGATACGCAGTATTTT. Translating gives CASSSYLSGRAADTQYF. The full variable domain, with the rest looked up from reference TRBV7-2 and TRBJ2-3, is GAGVSQSPSNKVTEKGKDVELRCDPISGHTALYWYRQSLGQGLEFLIYFQGNSAPDKSGLPSDRFSAERTGGSVSTLTIQRTQQEDSAVYLCASSSYLSGRAADTQYFGPGTRLTVL.